This T cell receptor (beta chain) was sequenced during a study of blood T cell repertoires in COVID-19. Profiled with immunoSEQ multiplex PCR; TCRdb holds only in-frame clones, not every one. The table shows 100,000 to 150,000 clones, with approximately 80% occurring only once. The CDR3 runs to 14 residues. With 0 bases removed from V and 8 bases from J, the gap between germline ends came to 11 bases. Germline lookup yields CDR1 MGHRA and CDR2 YSYEKL. This clonotype was obtained from a woman between 50 and 59 years old with acute or convalescent COVID-19. This chain uses TRBV4-1 with TRBJ2-1, with D perhaps TRBD2 (6 bases). The sample consisted of peripheral blood. The chain's CDR3 is CASSQERGFHEQFF. The CDR3, as DNA: TGCGCCAGCAGCCAAGAGCGGGGATTTCATGAGCAGTTCTTC.